This record covers a single T cell receptor beta chain. The CDR3 spans 15 residues. Trimming removed 5 bases from V and 1 base from J, with 15 bases in between. Germline CDR1 is DFQATT and CDR2 is SNEGSKA (reference sequence). Using a J-beta primer mix together with a sample-barcoded 5' primer, a second PCR was run for roughly 7 to 12 cycles. TCRdb reprocessed the 5' RACE reads via MiXCR and lists one record per CDR3 protein. The sample lists 1,300,000 or so distinct CDR3 sequences, approximately 59% occurring once. This entry belongs to a study of blood T cells in healthy people across ages. The J gene is TRBJ2-4, the V gene TRBV20-1; possibly TRBD1 for D (6 bases). The specimen was blood. This TCR derives from a man aged 18-30 years in good health. The CDR3 DNA reads TGCAGTGCTGGTACAGGGTTATGGGCCAAAAACATTCAGTACTTC. This gives the protein CSAGTGLWAKNIQYF.